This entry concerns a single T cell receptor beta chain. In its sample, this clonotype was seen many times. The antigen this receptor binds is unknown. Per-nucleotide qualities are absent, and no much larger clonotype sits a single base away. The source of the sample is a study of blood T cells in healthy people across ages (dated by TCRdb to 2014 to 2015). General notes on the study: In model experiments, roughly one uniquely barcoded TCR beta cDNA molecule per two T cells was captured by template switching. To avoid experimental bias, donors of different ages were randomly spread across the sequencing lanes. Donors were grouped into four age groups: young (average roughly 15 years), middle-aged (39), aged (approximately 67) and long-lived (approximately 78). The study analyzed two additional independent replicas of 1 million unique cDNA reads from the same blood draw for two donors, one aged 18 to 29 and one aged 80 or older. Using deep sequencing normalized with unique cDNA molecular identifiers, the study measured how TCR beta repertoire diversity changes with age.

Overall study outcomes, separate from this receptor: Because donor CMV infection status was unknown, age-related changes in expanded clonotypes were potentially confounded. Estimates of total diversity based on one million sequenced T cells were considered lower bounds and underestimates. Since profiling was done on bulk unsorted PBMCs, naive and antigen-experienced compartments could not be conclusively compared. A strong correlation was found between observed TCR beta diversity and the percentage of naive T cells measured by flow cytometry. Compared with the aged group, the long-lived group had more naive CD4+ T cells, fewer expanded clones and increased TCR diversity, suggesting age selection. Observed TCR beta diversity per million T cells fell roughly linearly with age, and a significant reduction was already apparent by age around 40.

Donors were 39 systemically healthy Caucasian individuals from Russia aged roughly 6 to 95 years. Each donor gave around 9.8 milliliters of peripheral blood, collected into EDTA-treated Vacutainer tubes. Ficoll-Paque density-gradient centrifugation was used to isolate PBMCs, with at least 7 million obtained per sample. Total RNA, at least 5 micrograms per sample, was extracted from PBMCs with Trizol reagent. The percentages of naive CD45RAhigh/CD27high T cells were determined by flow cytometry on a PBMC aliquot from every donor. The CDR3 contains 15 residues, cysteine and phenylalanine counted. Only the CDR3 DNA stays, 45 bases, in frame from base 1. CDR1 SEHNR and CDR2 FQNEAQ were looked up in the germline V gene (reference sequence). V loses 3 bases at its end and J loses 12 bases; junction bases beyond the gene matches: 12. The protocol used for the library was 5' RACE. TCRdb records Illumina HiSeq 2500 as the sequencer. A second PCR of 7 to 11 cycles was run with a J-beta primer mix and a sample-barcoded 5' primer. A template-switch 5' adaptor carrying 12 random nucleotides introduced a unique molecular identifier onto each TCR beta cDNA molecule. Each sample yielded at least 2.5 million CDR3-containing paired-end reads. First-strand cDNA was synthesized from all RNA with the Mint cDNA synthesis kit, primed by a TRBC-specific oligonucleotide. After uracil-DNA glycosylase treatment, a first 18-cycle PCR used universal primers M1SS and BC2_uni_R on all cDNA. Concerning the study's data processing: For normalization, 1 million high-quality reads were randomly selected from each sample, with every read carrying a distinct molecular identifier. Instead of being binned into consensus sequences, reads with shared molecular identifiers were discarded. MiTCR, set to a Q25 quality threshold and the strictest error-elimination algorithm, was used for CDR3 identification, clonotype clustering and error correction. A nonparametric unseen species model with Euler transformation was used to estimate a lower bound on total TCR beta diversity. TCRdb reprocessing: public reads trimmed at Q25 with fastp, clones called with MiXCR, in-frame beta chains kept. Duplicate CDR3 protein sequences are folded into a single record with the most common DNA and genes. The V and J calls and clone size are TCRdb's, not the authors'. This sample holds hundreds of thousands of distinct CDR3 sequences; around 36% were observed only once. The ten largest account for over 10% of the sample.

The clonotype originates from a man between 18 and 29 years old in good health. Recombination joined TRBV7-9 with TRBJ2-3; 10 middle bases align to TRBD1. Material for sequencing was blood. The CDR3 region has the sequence CASSFQVSGQGTQYF. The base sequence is TGTGCCAGCAGCTTTCAAGTTTCGGGACAGGGGACCCAGTATTTT. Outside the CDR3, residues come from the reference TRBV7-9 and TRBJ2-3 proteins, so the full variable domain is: DTGVSQNPRHKITKRGQNVTFRCDPISEHNRLYWYRQTLGQGPEFLTYFQNEAQLEKSRLLSDRFSAERPKGSFSTLEIQRTEQGDSAMYLCASSFQVSGQGTQYFGPGTRLTVL.